This T cell receptor (beta chain) was captured by sequencing in a study of tissue T cells after allogeneic stem cell transplantation. Per germline, CDR1 LGHNA and CDR2 YNFKEQ. The CDR3 runs 15 residues. The J segment lost 4 bases and the V segment lost 5 bases, leaving 8 bases of the junction unmatched. Sequencing of TCRbeta CDR3 at survey depth gave sequences and template counts. Sequencing used immunoSEQ multiplex PCR; TCRdb keeps in-frame clones, though not all of them. The sample has about 3,700 clones, around three fifths seen once. The rearrangement joins TRBV4-2 to TRBJ1-5; TRBD1 aligns across 7 bases. Sequences were derived from tissue from the ileum, sampled at autopsy. The clonotype originates from a male donor older than 55 with lung cancer. DNA for the CDR3: TGTGCCAGCAGCACCCGACAGGGCGGGAATCAGCCCCAGCATTTT. Translated, it gives CASSTRQGGNQPQHF.